The 21 T cell receptor beta chains below come from one sample, sequenced in a study of blood T cell repertoires in COVID-19 (dated by TCRdb to the early 2020s). To prepare the library, the immunoSEQ multiplex PCR assay was applied. TCRdb took over this immuneACCESS table, retaining in-frame rearrangements with V and J assigned. Such tables are incomplete; in checked studies, under half of the missing clones stem from an unresolved V gene, and the remainder is unexplained. For this sample there are 150,000 to 200,000 clones; about 90% appear just once. Roughly 9.7% of the sample belongs to the ten largest clones. The specimen was peripheral blood. These receptors were obtained from a woman aged 55-70 years with COVID-19, enrolled during active disease.

The rearrangement links TRBV15 to TRBJ2-2, with D possibly being TRBD1 (6 bases). The CDR3 length is 15 residues. V lost 5 bases to trimming and J lost 5 bases, with 15 bases between them. Germline V gene lookup returns CDR1 LNHNV and CDR2 YYDKDF (reference sequence). CDR3 DNA sequence: TGTGCCACCAGCCCCCGGGACACCTTTACCGGGGAGCTGTTTTTT. Translation: CATSPRDTFTGELFF. Using reference TRBV15 and TRBJ2-2 for the parts outside the CDR3, the full variable domain is DAMVIQNPRYQVTQFGKPVTLSCSQTLNHNVMYWYQQKSSQAPKLLFHYYDKDFNNEADTPDNFQSRRPNTSFCFLDIRSPGLGDTAMYLCATSPRDTFTGELFFGEGSRLTVL.

The CDR3 bases are TGTGCCAGCAGCTTAACAACTCGCGGACAGGGTGAAGCTTTCTTT. It translates to CASSLTTRGQGEAFF. The J gene is TRBJ1-1, the V gene TRBV7-2, with 8 nucleotides matching TRBD1. The CDR3 has 15 residues. V shed 2 bases, J shed 7 bases, and the junction held 9 bases outside the gene matches. Germline V CDR1 and CDR2: SGHTA, FQGNSA.

V usage is TRBV5-1 and J usage is TRBJ2-5; 9 bases are a match to TRBD1. Germline V gene data show CDR1 as SGHRS and CDR2 as YFSETQ. The CDR3 covers 17 residues. Trimming at V came to 5 bases and at J to 4 bases, leaving 15 bases not matched to a gene. CDR3 residues: CASSGTAWDRDRETQYF. The CDR3 DNA reads as TGCGCCAGCAGTGGCACTGCATGGGACAGGGATCGAGAGACCCAGTACTTC.

The chain is built from TRBV7-2 and TRBJ2-1; TRBD2 matches 7 bases. The length of the CDR3 is 13 residues. Germline lookup yields CDR1 SGHTA and CDR2 FQGNSA. Unmatched junction bases numbered 8, after V lost 6 bases and J lost 9 bases. CDR3: CASRDGTNGEQFF. As DNA, the CDR3 is TGTGCCAGCAGGGATGGGACTAACGGTGAGCAGTTCTTC.

The J gene is TRBJ2-7, the V gene TRBV6-1; D may be TRBD2 (6 bases). V was trimmed by 0 bases and J by 2 bases, leaving 8 bases between them. Germline assignment: CDR1 MNHNS and CDR2 SASEGT. This CDR3 is built from 14 residues. CDR3 bases: TGTGCCAGCAGTGAAGCGGGAGGCACCTACGAGCAGTACTTC. Protein product: CASSEAGGTYEQYF.

The genes are TRBV19 and TRBJ1-1; D is uncertain. The CDR3 is made up of 16 amino acids. Trimming removed 3 bases at V and 1 base at J, with 15 bases between. Germline V CDR1 and CDR2: LNHDA, SQIVND (reference sequence). The CDR3 DNA sequence: TGTGCCAGTAGTATGACCCCGAGGATGAGGAACACTGAAGCTTTCTTT. Amino acid sequence: CASSMTPRMRNTEAFF.

This chain joins TRBV5-4 and TRBJ2-5; 10 bases are shared with TRBD2. Germline CDR1 SGHNT, CDR2 YYREEE (reference sequence). V was clipped by 3 bases and J by 2 bases; unmatched bases: 1. The CDR3 extends over 14 amino acids. The CDR3 DNA reads TGTGCCAGCAGCTCTAGCGGGAGTCAAGAGACCCAGTACTTC. Translation gives CASSSSGSQETQYF.

The chain links TRBV30 to TRBJ2-7, with 9 bases identical to TRBD1. The CDR3 extends over 16 amino acids. Germline V gene data show CDR1 as GTSNPN and CDR2 as SVGIG (reference sequence). Trimming at V came to 2 bases and at J to 2 bases, leaving 10 bases not matched to a gene. The chain's CDR3 is CAWSRSRDRATYEQYF. CDR3 in DNA: TGTGCCTGGAGTCGAAGCCGGGACAGGGCTACCTACGAGCAGTACTTC. Full variable domain (missing parts from reference TRBV30 and TRBJ2-7): SQTIHQWPATLVQPVGSPLSLECTVEGTSNPNLYWYRQAAGRGLQLLFYSVGIGQISSEVPQNLSASRPQDRQFILSSKKLLLSDSGFYLCAWSRSRDRATYEQYFGPGTRLTVT.

This clone was seen a handful of times. The chain has TRBV7-3 and TRBJ1-5, with a possible D match to TRBD1 (5 bases). The V gene's germline CDR1 is SGHTA and CDR2 FQGTGA. The V end lost 11 bases, the J end lost 0 bases, and 14 bases lay between the germline ends. The CDR3 extends over 14 amino acids. CDR3 amino acids: CAGGLTDSNQPQHF. The CDR3 nucleotides read TGTGCCGGTGGGCTGACAGATAGCAATCAGCCCCAGCATTTT.

The chain combines TRBV24-1 with TRBJ2-5; 8 bases match TRBD2. The length of the CDR3 is 16 residues. The junction had 7 bases not matched to a gene; V was cut back by 3 bases and J by 2 bases. The germline V gene has CDR1 KGHDR and CDR2 SFDVKD. In DNA form, the CDR3 reads TGTGCCACCAGTGATAACTTAGCGGGATTGCAAGAGACCCAGTACTTC. It codes for CATSDNLAGLQETQYF.

J is TRBJ1-4 and V is TRBV19; 7 positions agree with TRBD1. This CDR3 contains 16 residues. CDR1 is LNHDA, CDR2 SQIVND, per germline (reference sequence). With V trimmed by 0 bases and J by 7 bases, 8 bases remained unmatched. CDR3 protein: CASSIEKTGNGEKLFF. CDR3 DNA: TGTGCCAGTAGTATAGAGAAGACAGGGAATGGTGAAAAACTGTTTTTT.

Only one count was recorded for this clone. The chain's CDR3 is CASRNSGTGNTEAFF. CDR3 sequence (DNA): TGTGCCAGCAGGAACTCCGGGACAGGGAACACTGAAGCTTTCTTT. The chain links TRBV21-1 to TRBJ1-1; the table assigns TRBD1, which was not confirmed against the DNA. TRBV21-1 is a documented pseudogene. There are 15 residues in the CDR3.

The chain uses TRBV7-9 and TRBJ1-2, with a tentative D call TRBD1 (6 bases). Germline CDR1 SEHNR, CDR2 FQNEAQ (reference sequence). The V and J ends lost 6 bases and 2 bases respectively, with 10 bases between them. The CDR3 runs to 13 residues. CDR3 residues: CASSRTANYGYTF. The CDR3 DNA reads TGTGCCAGCAGTCGGACAGCCAACTATGGCTACACCTTC. The full variable domain, rest sourced from reference TRBV7-9 and TRBJ1-2, is DTGVSQNPRHKITKRGQNVTFRCDPISEHNRLYWYRQTLGQGPEFLTYFQNEAQLEKSRLLSDRFSAERPKGSFSTLEIQRTEQGDSAMYLCASSRTANYGYTFGSGTRLTVV.

The chain links TRBV6-4 to TRBJ1-6; TRBD1 agrees at 7 bases. The length of the CDR3 is 14 residues. Germline V gene sequence: CDR1 MRHNA, CDR2 SNTAGT. V dropped 3 bases and J dropped 7; count of bases not matched to a gene: 3. The CDR3 DNA is TGTGCCAGCAGTGAGAGGGGACAGAATTCACCCCTCCACTTT. This translates into CASSERGQNSPLHF.

The chain combines TRBV19 with TRBJ1-1; perhaps TRBD1 as D (5 bases). In germline, CDR1 is LNHDA, CDR2 SQIVND (reference sequence). CDR3 length: 15 amino acids. Deletions cut 3 bases from V and 7 bases from J, with 18 bases between. In DNA, the CDR3 is TGTGCCAGTAGTATCCAGGGCAGGGAGGATATTGAAGCTTTCTTT. As protein: CASSIQGREDIEAFF.

The chain couples TRBV27 to TRBJ2-1; the match to TRBD2 covers 7 bases. J lost 7 bases, V lost 1 base, and 4 bases had no gene match. The CDR3 is 14 residues long. The germline gives CDR1 MNHEY, CDR2 SMNVEV (reference sequence). This chain's CDR3 is CASSLYGGSNEQFF. In DNA, the CDR3 is TGTGCCAGCAGTTTATACGGCGGGAGTAATGAGCAGTTCTTC.

This clone was seen only a few times. The chain uses TRBV5-1 and TRBJ1-1, with 7 nucleotides matching TRBD1. CDR3 length: 18 amino acids. CDR1 and CDR2 from the germline V gene are SGHRS and YFSETQ. V lost 1 base to trimming and J lost 1 base; unmatched junction nucleotides: 13. CDR3 region: CASSLSGRGQLSNTEAFF. Written as DNA, the CDR3 is TGCGCCAGCAGCTTGTCTGGTAGGGGGCAGTTATCGAACACTGAAGCTTTCTTT.

This clone was observed a handful of times. V and J are TRBV6-1 and TRBJ2-7; TRBD2 matches 10 bases. The CDR3 sequence is 16 residues long. CDR1 MNHNS and CDR2 SASEGT come from the germline V gene. Losses at the gene ends were 1 base for V and 1 base for J; bases not matched to a gene: 4. CDR3 region: CASSEGLAGASYEQYF. The CDR3 DNA sequence: TGTGCCAGCAGTGAAGGGCTAGCGGGAGCATCCTACGAGCAGTACTTC.

This sequence joins TRBV5-1 and TRBJ2-7, with TRBD2 identical over 16 bases. CDR1 and CDR2 (germline): SGHRS, YFSETQ. CDR3 length equals 16 residues. V shed 4 bases, J shed 2 bases, and the junction held 3 bases outside the gene matches. The CDR3 here is CASSPGLAGGPYEQYF. In DNA, the CDR3 is TGCGCCAGCAGCCCGGGACTAGCGGGAGGGCCCTACGAGCAGTACTTC.

The chain couples TRBV27 to TRBJ1-5; 7 nucleotides align to TRBD1. This CDR3 is built from 16 residues. CDR1 and CDR2 (germline): MNHEY, SMNVEV (reference sequence). The junction had 10 bases not matched to a gene; V was cut back by 6 bases and J by 2 bases. Here the CDR3 reads CASSPFQGERNQPQHF. Written as DNA, the CDR3 is TGTGCCAGCAGCCCGTTCCAGGGGGAACGCAATCAGCCCCAGCATTTT.

The rearrangement links TRBV24-1 to TRBJ2-6; possible D gene TRBD1, 5 bases. Trimming removed 5 bases at V and 0 bases at J, with 13 bases between. The CDR3 length is 17 residues. Germline CDR1 and CDR2: KGHDR and SFDVKD. The CDR3 DNA is TGTGCCACCAGTGCTTCAGGGTTAAGCTCTGGGGCCAACGTCCTGACTTTC. It yields the protein CATSASGLSSGANVLTF.